This is a list of T cell receptor beta chains from one sample in a study of shared clonotypes between healthy human individuals. Profiling relied on immunoSEQ multiplex PCR, and the TCRdb table lists in-frame clones only, not all of them. This table holds roughly 500,000 clones, around 85% found once. Sequencing was done on a sample of PBMCs. The receptors were gathered from a middle-aged woman in good health. Some clones in this sample may be carry-over from other donors' samples. CDR3s include the opening cysteine and the closing phenylalanine or tryptophan. Each record gives: V gene, D gene, clone size, J gene, CDR3 protein, CDR3 DNA. D genes are given only for firm matches. The size entry is marked missing in some rows and otherwise reads once, few, many or a size class.

V gene: TRBV23-1; D gene: .; clone size: .; J gene: TRBJ2-3; CDR3 protein: CASTGHSTDTQYF; CDR3 DNA: TGCGCCAGCACTGGTCATAGCACAGATACGCAGTATTTT
V gene: TRBV5-6; D gene: TRBD1; clone size: many; J gene: TRBJ1-3; CDR3 protein: CASSEGQPLSGNTIYF; CDR3 DNA: TGTGCCAGCAGCGAGGGACAGCCTCTCTCTGGAAACACCATATATTTT
V gene: TRBV6-1; D gene: TRBD1; clone size: .; J gene: TRBJ2-5; CDR3 protein: CASTVGQGWVETQYF; CDR3 DNA: TGTGCCAGCACCGTAGGACAGGGATGGGTAGAGACCCAGTACTTC
V gene: TRBV6-5; D gene: .; clone size: .; J gene: TRBJ2-7; CDR3 protein: CASSGGYSYEQYF; CDR3 DNA: TGTGCCAGCAGCGGAGGTTACTCCTACGAGCAGTACTTC
V gene: TRBV5-1; D gene: TRBD2; clone size: .; J gene: TRBJ2-7; CDR3 protein: CASSLMTSGGSSYEQYF; CDR3 DNA: TGCGCCAGCAGCTTGATGACTAGCGGGGGAAGCTCCTACGAGCAGTACTTC
V gene: TRBV7-3; D gene: .; clone size: few; J gene: TRBJ2-1; CDR3 protein: CASSPRGGDGYNEQFF; CDR3 DNA: TGTGCCAGCAGCCCCAGGGGGGGGGACGGGTACAATGAGCAGTTCTTC
V gene: TRBV11-2; D gene: .; clone size: few; J gene: TRBJ1-5; CDR3 protein: CASSLVLGGNNQPQHF; CDR3 DNA: TGTGCCAGCAGCTTAGTCTTGGGGGGGAATAACCAGCCCCAGCATTTT
V gene: TRBV4-1; D gene: .; clone size: .; J gene: TRBJ2-1; CDR3 protein: CASSRAGNEQFF; CDR3 DNA: TGCGCCAGCAGCAGGGCGGGCAATGAGCAGTTCTTC
V gene: TRBV19; D gene: .; clone size: .; J gene: TRBJ2-3; CDR3 protein: CATRPGRLYSTDTQYF; CDR3 DNA: TGTGCCACCCGACCGGGCAGGCTCTATAGCACAGATACGCAGTATTTT
V gene: TRBV29-1; D gene: .; clone size: .; J gene: TRBJ2-4; CDR3 protein: CSVKPSLTSNIQYF; CDR3 DNA: TGCAGCGTTAAGCCGTCCCTTACGAGTAACATTCAGTACTTC
V gene: TRBV30; D gene: .; clone size: .; J gene: TRBJ2-2; CDR3 protein: CAWSVTSTGELFF; CDR3 DNA: TGTGCCTGGAGTGTTACATCGACCGGGGAGCTGTTTTTT
V gene: TRBV6-5; D gene: .; clone size: .; J gene: TRBJ1-5; CDR3 protein: CASSATAGEHQPQHF; CDR3 DNA: TGTGCCAGCAGTGCAACAGCAGGGGAACATCAGCCCCAGCATTTT
V gene: TRBV10-3; D gene: .; clone size: .; J gene: TRBJ1-2; CDR3 protein: CAISERGATSGYTF; CDR3 DNA: TGTGCCATCAGTGAGCGGGGGGCTACTAGTGGCTACACCTTC
V gene: TRBV6-5; D gene: TRBD1; clone size: .; J gene: TRBJ1-5; CDR3 protein: CASSLGQVGNQPQHF; CDR3 DNA: TGTGCCAGCAGCCTAGGACAGGTCGGCAATCAGCCCCAGCATTTT
V gene: TRBV28; D gene: .; clone size: few; J gene: TRBJ2-5; CDR3 protein: CALSMGDGQETQYF; CDR3 DNA: TGTGCCCTCTCGATGGGAGATGGGCAAGAGACCCAGTACTTC
V gene: TRBV7-3; D gene: TRBD1; clone size: .; J gene: TRBJ1-1; CDR3 protein: CASSSGQPNTEAFF; CDR3 DNA: TGTGCCAGCAGCTCGGGACAGCCGAACACTGAAGCTTTCTTT
V gene: TRBV2; D gene: TRBD2; clone size: .; J gene: TRBJ2-3; CDR3 protein: CASSYTRGVDTQYF; CDR3 DNA: TGTGCCAGCAGTTATACACGGGGGGTGGATACGCAGTATTTT
V gene: TRBV5-4; D gene: .; clone size: .; J gene: TRBJ2-3; CDR3 protein: CASSTVGTDTQYF; CDR3 DNA: TGTGCCAGCAGCACTGTCGGGACAGATACGCAGTATTTT
V gene: TRBV5-1; D gene: .; clone size: .; J gene: TRBJ2-3; CDR3 protein: CASSSGADTQYF; CDR3 DNA: TGCGCCAGCAGCTCGGGGGCAGATACGCAGTATTTT
V gene: TRBV4-2; D gene: .; clone size: .; J gene: TRBJ2-2; CDR3 protein: CASSHNTGELFF; CDR3 DNA: TGTGCCAGCAGCCATAACACCGGGGAGCTGTTTTTT
V gene: TRBV7-2; D gene: .; clone size: .; J gene: TRBJ1-1; CDR3 protein: CASSLSSAGNTEAFF; CDR3 DNA: TGTGCCAGCAGCTTAAGTTCGGCAGGGAACACTGAAGCTTTCTTT
V gene: TRBV6-1; D gene: TRBD1; clone size: .; J gene: TRBJ2-2; CDR3 protein: CASRGWDRSLPELFF; CDR3 DNA: TGTGCCAGCAGAGGGTGGGACAGGTCCCTCCCAGAGCTGTTTTTT
V gene: TRBV30; D gene: TRBD1; clone size: .; J gene: TRBJ2-2; CDR3 protein: CAWSMTTGRPGELFF; CDR3 DNA: TGTGCCTGGAGTATGACGACAGGGCGTCCCGGGGAGCTGTTTTTT